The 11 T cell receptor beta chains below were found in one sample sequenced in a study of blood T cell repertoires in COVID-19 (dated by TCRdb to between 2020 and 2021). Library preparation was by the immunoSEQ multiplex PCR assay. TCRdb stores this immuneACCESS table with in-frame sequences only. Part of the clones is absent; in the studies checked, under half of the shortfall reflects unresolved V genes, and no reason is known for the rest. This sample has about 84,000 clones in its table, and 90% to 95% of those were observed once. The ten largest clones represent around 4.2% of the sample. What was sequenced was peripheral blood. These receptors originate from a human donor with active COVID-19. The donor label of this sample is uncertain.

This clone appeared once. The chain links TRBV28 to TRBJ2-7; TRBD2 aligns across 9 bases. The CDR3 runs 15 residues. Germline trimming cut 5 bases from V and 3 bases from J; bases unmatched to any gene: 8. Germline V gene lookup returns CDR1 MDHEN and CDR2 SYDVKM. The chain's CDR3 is CASSPIPTSGYEQYF. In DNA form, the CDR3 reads TGTGCCAGCAGTCCGATACCGACTAGCGGCTACGAGCAGTACTTC.

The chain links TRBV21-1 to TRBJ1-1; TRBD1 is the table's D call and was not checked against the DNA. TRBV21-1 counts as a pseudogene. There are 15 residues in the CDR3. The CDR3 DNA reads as TGTGCCAGCCCCAGGGGGGATTGGATGAACACTGAAGCTTTCTTT. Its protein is CASPRGDWMNTEAFF.

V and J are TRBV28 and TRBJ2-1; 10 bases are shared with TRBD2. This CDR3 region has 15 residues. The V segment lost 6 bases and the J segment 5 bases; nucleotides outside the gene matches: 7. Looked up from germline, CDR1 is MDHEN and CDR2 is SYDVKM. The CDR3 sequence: CASSPSGSVDNEQFF. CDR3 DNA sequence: TGTGCCAGCAGCCCTAGCGGGAGTGTCGACAATGAGCAGTTCTTC. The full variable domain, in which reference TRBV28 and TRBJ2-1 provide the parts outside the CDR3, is DVKVTQSSRYLVKRTGEKVFLECVQDMDHENMFWYRQDPGLGLRLIYFSYDVKMKEKGDIPEGYSVSREKKERFSLILESASTNQTSMYLCASSPSGSVDNEQFFGPGTRLTVL.

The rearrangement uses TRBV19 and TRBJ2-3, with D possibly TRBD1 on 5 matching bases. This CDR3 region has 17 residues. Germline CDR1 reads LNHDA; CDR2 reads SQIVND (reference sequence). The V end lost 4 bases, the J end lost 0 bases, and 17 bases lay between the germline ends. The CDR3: CASSNDSDGSSTDTQYF. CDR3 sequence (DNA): TGTGCCAGTAGTAACGACAGCGACGGGTCTAGCACAGATACGCAGTATTTT. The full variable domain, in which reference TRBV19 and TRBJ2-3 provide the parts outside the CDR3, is DGGITQSPKYLFRKEGQNVTLSCEQNLNHDAMYWYRQDPGQGLRLIYYSQIVNDFQKGDIAEGYSVSREKKESFPLTVTSAQKNPTAFYLCASSNDSDGSSTDTQYFGPGTRLTVL.

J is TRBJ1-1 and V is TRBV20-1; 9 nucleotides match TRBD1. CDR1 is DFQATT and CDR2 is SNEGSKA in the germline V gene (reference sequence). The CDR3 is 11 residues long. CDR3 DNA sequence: TGCAGGGGGGACAGGGACCCTGAAGCTTTCTTT. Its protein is CRGDRDPEAFF.

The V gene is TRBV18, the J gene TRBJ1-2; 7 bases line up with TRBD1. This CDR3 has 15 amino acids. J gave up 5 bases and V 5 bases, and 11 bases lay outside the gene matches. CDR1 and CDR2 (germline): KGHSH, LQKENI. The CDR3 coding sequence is TGTGCCAGCTCAAGCGACAGGGCAGTTTGGTATGGCTACACCTTC. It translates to CASSSDRAVWYGYTF.

CDR3 bases: TGTGCCAGCAGCCCCGTGGGCGGGAGGGACATTCAGTACTTC. As protein: CASSPVGGRDIQYF. The V gene is TRBV6-5, the J gene TRBJ2-4; 9 positions match TRBD2. Germline assignment: CDR1 MNHEY and CDR2 SVGAGI. V shed 6 bases and J 8 bases; nucleotides not matched to a gene: 8. The length of the CDR3 is 14 residues.

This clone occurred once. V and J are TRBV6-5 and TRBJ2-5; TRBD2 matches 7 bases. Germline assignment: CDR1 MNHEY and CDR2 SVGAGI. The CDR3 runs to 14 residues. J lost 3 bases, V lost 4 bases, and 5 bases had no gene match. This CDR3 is CASSSSGRKETQYF. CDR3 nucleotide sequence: TGTGCCAGCAGTTCTAGCGGAAGGAAAGAGACCCAGTACTTC.

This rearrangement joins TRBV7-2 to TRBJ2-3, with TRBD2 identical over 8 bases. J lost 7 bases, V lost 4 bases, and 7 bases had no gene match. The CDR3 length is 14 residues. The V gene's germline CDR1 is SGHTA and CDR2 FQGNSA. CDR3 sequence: CASSSIGGANTQYF. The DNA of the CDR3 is TGTGCCAGCAGCTCGATCGGGGGGGCAAATACGCAGTATTTT.

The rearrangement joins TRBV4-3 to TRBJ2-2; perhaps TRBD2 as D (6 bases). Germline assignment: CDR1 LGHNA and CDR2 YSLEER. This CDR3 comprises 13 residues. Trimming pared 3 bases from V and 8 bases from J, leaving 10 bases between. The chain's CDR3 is CASSHLAGGELFF. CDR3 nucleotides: TGCGCCAGCAGCCATCTCGCGGGAGGGGAGCTGTTTTTT.

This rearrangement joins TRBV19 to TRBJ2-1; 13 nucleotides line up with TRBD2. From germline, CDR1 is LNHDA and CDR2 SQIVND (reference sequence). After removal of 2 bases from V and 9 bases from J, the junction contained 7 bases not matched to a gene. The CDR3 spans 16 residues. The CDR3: CASSIQGLAGRGEQFF. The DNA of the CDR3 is TGTGCCAGTAGTATACAGGGACTAGCGGGGCGGGGTGAGCAGTTCTTC. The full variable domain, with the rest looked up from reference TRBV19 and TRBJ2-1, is DGGITQSPKYLFRKEGQNVTLSCEQNLNHDAMYWYRQDPGQGLRLIYYSQIVNDFQKGDIAEGYSVSREKKESFPLTVTSAQKNPTAFYLCASSIQGLAGRGEQFFGPGTRLTVL.